This TCR beta chain was identified in a study of CD8 T cells in ankylosing spondylitis. CDR3 length equals 13 residues. Germline CDR1 reads SGHRS; CDR2 reads YFSETQ. Trimming left V 4 bases short and J 6 bases short, with 10 bases between. TCRdb ran MiXCR on the 5' RACE reads and lists one entry per CDR3 protein. The sample has under 250,000 distinct CDR3 sequences, 8% to 11% seen once. The material sequenced was blood, either unsorted or a sorted T cell fraction (not recorded which). This sequence originates from a male donor with ankylosing spondylitis or in good health (not recorded which). This sequence joins TRBV5-1 and TRBJ2-2; no clear D. CDR3 region: CASSRIGAGELFF. In DNA, the CDR3 is TGCGCCAGCAGCCGTATCGGCGCCGGGGAGCTGTTTTTT.